These 4 T cell receptor beta chains were sequenced from one sample in a study of T cells in Graves' hyperthyroidism and ophthalmopathy. RNA transcripts served as the template for amplifying TCR beta CDR3 regions. TCR CDR3 underwent first-round RT-PCR with the HTBI primer set. TCRdb ran MiXCR on the multiplex PCR reads and lists one entry per CDR3 protein. The sample records about 740,000 distinct CDR3 sequences, 14% being singletons. Sequenced: blood. These receptor sequences come from a woman younger than 30 with Graves' hyperthyroidism.

At least ten counts were recorded for this clonotype. V is TRBV20-1 and J is TRBJ2-1, with a weak D call TRBD2 (5 bases). The length of the CDR3 is 13 residues. V was pared by 6 bases and J by 4 bases, with 13 bases between. Germline assignment: CDR1 DFQATT and CDR2 SNEGSKA (reference sequence). The CDR3 is CSASLGNYNEQFF. CDR3 nucleotide sequence: TGCAGTGCCAGTCTCGGGAATTACAATGAGCAGTTCTTC.

A few counts support this clonotype. The gene calls are TRBV6-1 and TRBJ1-3; TRBD1 matches 8 bases. Trimming removed 6 bases from V and 0 bases from J; junction bases left unmatched: 10. The CDR3 consists of 17 residues. The germline V gene encodes CDR1 MNHNS and CDR2 SASEGT. CDR3 bases: TGTGCCAGCAGACCACCGGGACAGGCCTCCTCTGGAAACACCATATATTTT. Protein: CASRPPGQASSGNTIYF.

This clonotype has a handful of counts. V gene TRBV27 combines with J gene TRBJ2-3, with D possibly being TRBD1 or TRBD2 (5 bases each). V dropped 1 base and J dropped 4 bases, with 9 bases sitting between them. Germline lookup yields CDR1 MNHEY and CDR2 SMNVEV (reference sequence). This CDR3 is 14 amino acids long. CDR3 sequence: CASSLWGFSDTQYF. The CDR3 nucleotides read TGTGCCAGCAGTTTATGGGGGTTCTCAGATACGCAGTATTTT.

This clonotype was counted a few times. The chain has TRBV29-1 and TRBJ2-7; D is ambiguous. V was pared by 5 bases and J by 2 bases, with 10 bases between. The germline V gene has CDR1 SQVTM and CDR2 ANQGSEA. The CDR3 contains 12 residues. The CDR3 spells CSVSRSAYEQYF. DNA of the CDR3: TGCAGCGTTTCCAGGTCTGCCTACGAGCAGTACTTC.